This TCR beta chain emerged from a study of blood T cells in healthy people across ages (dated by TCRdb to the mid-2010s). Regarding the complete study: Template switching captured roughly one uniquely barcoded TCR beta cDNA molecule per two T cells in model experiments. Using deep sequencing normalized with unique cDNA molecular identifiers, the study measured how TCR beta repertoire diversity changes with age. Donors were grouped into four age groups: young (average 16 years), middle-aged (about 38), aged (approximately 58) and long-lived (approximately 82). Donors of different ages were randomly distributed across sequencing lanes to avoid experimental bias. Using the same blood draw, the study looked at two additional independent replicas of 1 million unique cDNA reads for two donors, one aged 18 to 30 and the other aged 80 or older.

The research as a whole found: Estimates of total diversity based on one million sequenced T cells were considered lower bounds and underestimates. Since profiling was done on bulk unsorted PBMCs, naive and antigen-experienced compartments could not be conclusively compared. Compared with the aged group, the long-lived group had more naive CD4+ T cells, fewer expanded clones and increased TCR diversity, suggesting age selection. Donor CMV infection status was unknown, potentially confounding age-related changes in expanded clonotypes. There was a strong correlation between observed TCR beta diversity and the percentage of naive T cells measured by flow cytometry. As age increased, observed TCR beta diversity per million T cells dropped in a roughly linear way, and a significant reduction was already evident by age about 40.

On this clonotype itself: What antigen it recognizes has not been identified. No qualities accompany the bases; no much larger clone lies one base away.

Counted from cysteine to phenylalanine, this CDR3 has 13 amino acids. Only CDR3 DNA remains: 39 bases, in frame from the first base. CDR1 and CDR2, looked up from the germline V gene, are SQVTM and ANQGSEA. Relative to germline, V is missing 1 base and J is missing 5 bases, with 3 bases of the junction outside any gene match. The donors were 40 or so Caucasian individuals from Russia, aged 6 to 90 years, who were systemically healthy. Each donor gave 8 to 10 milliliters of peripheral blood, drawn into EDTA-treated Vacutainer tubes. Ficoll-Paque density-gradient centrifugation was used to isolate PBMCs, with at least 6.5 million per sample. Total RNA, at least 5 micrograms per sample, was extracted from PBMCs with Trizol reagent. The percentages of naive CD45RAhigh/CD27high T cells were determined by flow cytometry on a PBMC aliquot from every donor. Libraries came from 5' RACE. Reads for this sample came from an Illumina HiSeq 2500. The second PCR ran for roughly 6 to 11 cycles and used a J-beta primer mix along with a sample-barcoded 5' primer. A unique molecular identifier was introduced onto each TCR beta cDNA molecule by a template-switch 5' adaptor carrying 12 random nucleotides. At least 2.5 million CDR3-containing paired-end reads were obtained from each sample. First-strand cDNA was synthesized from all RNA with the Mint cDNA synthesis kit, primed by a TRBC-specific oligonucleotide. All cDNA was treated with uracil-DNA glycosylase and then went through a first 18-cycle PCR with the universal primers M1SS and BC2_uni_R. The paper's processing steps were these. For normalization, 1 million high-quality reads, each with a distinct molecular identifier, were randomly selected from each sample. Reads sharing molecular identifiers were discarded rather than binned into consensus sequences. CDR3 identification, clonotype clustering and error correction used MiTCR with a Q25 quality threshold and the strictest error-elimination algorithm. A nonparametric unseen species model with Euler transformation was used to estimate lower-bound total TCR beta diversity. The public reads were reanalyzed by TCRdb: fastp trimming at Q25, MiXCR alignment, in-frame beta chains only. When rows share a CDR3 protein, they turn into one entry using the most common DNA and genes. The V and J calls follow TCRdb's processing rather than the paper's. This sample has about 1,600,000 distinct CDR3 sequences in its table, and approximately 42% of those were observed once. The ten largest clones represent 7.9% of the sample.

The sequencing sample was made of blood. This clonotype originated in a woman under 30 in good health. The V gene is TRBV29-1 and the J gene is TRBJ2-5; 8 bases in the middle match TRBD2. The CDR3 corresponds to CSVEASGFETQYF. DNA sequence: TGCAGCGTTGAAGCTAGCGGGTTTGAGACCCAGTACTTC.